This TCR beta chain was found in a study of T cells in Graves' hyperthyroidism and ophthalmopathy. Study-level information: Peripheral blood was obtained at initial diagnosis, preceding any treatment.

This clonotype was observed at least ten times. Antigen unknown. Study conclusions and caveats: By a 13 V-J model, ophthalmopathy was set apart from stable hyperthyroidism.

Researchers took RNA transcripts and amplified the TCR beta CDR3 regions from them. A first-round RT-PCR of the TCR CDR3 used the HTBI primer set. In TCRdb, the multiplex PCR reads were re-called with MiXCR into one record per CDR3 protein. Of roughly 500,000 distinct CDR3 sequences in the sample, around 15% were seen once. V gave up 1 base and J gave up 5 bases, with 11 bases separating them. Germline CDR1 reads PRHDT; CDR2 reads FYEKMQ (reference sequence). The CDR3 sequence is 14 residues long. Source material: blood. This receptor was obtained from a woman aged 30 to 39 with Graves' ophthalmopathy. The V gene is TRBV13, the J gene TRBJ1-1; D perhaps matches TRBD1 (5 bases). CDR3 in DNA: TGTGCCAGCAGCTTAGAGTACCGGGGGACTGAAGCTTTCTTT. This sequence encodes CASSLEYRGTEAFF. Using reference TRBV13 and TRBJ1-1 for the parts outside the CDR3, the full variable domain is AAGVIQSPRHLIKEKRETATLKCYPIPRHDTVYWYQQGPGQDPQFLISFYEKMQSDKGSIPDRFSAQQFSDYHSELNMSSLELGDSALYFCASSLEYRGTEAFFGQGTRLTVV.